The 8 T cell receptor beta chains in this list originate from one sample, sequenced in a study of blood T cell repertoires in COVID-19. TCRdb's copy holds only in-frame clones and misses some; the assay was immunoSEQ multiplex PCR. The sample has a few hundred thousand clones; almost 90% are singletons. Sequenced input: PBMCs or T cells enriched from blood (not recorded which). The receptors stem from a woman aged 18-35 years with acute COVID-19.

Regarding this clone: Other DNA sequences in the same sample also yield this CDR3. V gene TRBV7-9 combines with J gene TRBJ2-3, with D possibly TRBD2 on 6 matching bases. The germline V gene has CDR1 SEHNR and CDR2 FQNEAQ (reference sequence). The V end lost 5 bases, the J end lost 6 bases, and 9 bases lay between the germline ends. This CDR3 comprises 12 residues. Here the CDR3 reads CASSPGTDTQYF. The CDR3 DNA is TGTGCCAGCAGCCCGGGGACTGATACGCAGTATTTT.

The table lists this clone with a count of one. CDR3 nucleotide sequence: TGTGCCAGTAGTCGGTCCCCCCAGGGCAATCAGCCCCAGCATTTT. It is translated as CASSRSPQGNQPQHF. This chain joins TRBV19 and TRBJ1-5, with D hard to call. Germline V gene lookup returns CDR1 LNHDA and CDR2 SQIVND (reference sequence). The germline V and J ends were trimmed by 5 bases and 2 bases, with 13 bases remaining between them. This CDR3 spans 15 amino acids.

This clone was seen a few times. The CDR3 here is CASSQTSGTLTGELFF. The CDR3 DNA is TGTGCCAGCAGTCAGACTAGCGGGACCCTCACCGGGGAGCTGTTTTTT. The chain is built from TRBV27 and TRBJ2-2; 11 bases map to TRBD2. V gave up 5 bases and J gave up 4 bases; unmatched junction bases: 6. Germline-derived CDR1 and CDR2 are MNHEY and SMNVEV (reference sequence). CDR3 length: 16 amino acids.

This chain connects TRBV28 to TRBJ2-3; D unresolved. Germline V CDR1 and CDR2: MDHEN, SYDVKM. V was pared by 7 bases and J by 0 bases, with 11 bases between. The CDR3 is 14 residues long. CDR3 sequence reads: CASKPGTSTDTQYF. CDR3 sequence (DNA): TGTGCCAGCAAACCAGGAACTAGCACAGATACGCAGTATTTT.

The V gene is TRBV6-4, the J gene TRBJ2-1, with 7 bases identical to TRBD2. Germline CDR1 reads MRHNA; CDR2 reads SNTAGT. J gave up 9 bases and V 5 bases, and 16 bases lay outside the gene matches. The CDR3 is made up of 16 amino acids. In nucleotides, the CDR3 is TGTGCCAGCAGTCCAATGACTAGCCCAAAGGCCGGTGAGCAGTTCTTC. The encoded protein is CASSPMTSPKAGEQFF.

The CDR3 nucleotides are TGTGCCAGCAGCCTGGACATATCCTACGAGCAGTACTTC. It encodes CASSLDISYEQYF. The J gene is TRBJ2-7, the V gene TRBV2; a possible D gene is TRBD1 (5 bases). CDR1 SNHLY and CDR2 FYNNEI come from the germline V gene. There are 13 residues in the CDR3. V lost 6 bases to trimming and J lost 1 base, with 10 bases between them.

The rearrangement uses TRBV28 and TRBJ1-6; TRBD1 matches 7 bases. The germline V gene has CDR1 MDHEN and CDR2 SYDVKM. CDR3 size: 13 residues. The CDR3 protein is CAHRGTYNSPLHF. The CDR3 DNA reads TGTGCGCACAGGGGAACATATAATTCACCCCTCCACTTT.

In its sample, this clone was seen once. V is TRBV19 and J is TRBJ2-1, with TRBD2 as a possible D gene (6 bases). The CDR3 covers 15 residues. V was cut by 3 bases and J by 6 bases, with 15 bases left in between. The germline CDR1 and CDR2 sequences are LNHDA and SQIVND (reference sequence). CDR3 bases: TGTGCCAGTAGTATGTACGGGAGAGGGCCCAATGAGCAGTTCTTC. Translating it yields CASSMYGRGPNEQFF.